This entry describes one T cell receptor beta chain. What it binds is not known. The data originate from a study of T cells expressing NK-cell markers. Study context: The authors derived TCR beta repertoires from sorted CD3+CD56+NKG2C+, CD3+CD56+NKG2C- and CD3+CD56-NKG2C+ T cells. Overall study findings and caveats: For a few donors, these clonotypes were likewise the leading ones in the CD3+CD56-NKG2C+ fraction.

TCR beta cDNA was generated via 5'RACE template switching incorporating UMIs. Following a re-call of the 5' RACE reads, TCRdb has one entry per CDR3 protein and lacks DNA. With some 190,000 distinct CDR3 sequences in the sample, the ten largest clones hold 20%. Germline V lookup: CDR1 SGHVS, CDR2 FNYEAQ. The CDR3 runs to 14 residues. The sequencing input was blood T cells: a sorted CD56 or NKG2C T cell subset, CD4+ or CD8+ T cells, or bulk PBMC T cells (not recorded which). This TCR derives from a man aged 18-75 years in good health. The gene calls are TRBV7-6 and TRBJ1-2. CDR3 in amino acids: CASSRVEGEDGYTF.